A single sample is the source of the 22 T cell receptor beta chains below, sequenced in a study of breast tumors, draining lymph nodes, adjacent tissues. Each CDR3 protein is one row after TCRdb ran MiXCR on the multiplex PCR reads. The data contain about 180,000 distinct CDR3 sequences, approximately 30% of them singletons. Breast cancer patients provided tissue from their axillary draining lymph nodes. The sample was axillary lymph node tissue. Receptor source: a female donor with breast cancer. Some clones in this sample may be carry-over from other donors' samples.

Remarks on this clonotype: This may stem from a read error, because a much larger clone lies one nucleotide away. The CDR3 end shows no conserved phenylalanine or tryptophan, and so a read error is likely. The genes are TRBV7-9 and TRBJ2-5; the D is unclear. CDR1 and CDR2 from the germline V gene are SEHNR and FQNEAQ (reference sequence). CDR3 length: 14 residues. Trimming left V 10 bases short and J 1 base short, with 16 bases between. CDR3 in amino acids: CAIPARYGQETQYL. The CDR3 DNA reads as TGTGCCATCCCGGCTAGGTATGGCCAAGAGACCCAGTACCTC.

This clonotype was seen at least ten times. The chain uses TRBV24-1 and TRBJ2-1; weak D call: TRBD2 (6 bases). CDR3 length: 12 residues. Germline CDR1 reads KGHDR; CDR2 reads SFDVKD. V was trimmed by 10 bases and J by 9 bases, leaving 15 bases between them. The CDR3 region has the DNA TGTGCCACTAGAGCGTCCGGGGGTGAGCAGTTCTTC. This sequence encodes CATRASGGEQFF.

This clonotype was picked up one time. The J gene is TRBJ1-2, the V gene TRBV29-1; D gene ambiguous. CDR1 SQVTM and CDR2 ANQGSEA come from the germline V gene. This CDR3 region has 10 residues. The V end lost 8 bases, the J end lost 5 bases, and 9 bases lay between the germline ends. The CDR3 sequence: CSSTRYGYTF. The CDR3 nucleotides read TGCAGCTCAACCCGTTATGGCTACACCTTC.

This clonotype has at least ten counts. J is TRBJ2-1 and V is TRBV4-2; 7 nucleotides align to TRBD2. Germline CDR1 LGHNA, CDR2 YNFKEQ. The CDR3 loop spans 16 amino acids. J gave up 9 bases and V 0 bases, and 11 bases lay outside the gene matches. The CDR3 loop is CASSQEGSGRYGEQFF. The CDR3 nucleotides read TGTGCCAGCAGCCAAGAAGGATCCGGGAGGTATGGTGAGCAGTTCTTC.

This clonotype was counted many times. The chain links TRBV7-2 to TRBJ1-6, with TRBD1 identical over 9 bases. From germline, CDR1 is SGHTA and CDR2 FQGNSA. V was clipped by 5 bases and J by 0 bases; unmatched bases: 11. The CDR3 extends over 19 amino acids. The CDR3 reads CASSRQGVLGSSYNSPLHF. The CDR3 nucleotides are TGTGCCAGCAGCCGACAGGGGGTTTTAGGGAGCTCCTATAATTCACCCCTCCACTTT.

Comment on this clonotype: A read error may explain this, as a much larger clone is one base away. The CDR3 reads CSARLARLAAHGYTF. The CDR3, as DNA: TGCAGTGCTAGATTGGCCCGGCTGGCTGCGCATGGCTACACCTTC. This chain joins TRBV20-1 and TRBJ1-2; unclear D gene. Germline assignment: CDR1 DFQATT and CDR2 SNEGSKA (reference sequence). V was shortened by 2 bases and J by 6 bases, with 19 bases between the two germline ends. CDR3 length equals 15 residues.

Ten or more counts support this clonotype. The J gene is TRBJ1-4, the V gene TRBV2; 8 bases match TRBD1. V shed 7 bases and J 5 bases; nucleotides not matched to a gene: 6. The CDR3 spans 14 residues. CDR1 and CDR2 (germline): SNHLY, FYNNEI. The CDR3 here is CASTRQGYNEKLFF. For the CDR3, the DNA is TGTGCCAGCACCAGACAGGGGTACAATGAAAAACTGTTTTTT.

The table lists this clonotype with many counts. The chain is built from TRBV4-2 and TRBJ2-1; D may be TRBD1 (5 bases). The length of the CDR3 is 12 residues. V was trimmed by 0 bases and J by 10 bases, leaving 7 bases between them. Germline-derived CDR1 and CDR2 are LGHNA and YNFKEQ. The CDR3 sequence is CASSQDQGEQFF. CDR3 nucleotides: TGTGCCAGCAGCCAAGATCAGGGAGAGCAGTTCTTC.

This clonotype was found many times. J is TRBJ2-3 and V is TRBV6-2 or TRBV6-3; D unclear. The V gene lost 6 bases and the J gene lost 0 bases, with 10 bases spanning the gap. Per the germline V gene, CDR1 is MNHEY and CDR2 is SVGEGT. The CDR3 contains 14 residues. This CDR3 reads CASRRGASTDTQYF. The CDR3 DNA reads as TGTGCCAGCAGAAGAGGAGCAAGCACAGATACGCAGTATTTT.

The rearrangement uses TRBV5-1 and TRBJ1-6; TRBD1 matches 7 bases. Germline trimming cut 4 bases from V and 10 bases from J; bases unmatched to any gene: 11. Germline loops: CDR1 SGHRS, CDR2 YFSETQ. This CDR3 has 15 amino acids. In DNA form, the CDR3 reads TGCGCCAGCAGCATTGACGGAGGGGGCCGATCACCCCTCCACTTT. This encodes CASSIDGGGRSPLHF. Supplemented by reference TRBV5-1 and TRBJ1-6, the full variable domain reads KAGVTQTPRYLIKTRGQQVTLSCSPISGHRSVSWYQQTPGQGLQFLFEYFSETQRNKGNFPGRFSGRQFSNSRSEMNVSTLELGDSALYLCASSIDGGGRSPLHFGNGTRLTVT.

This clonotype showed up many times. This CDR3 is CASSYLSQMNSPLHF. DNA for the CDR3: TGTGCCAGCAGTTACCTGTCGCAGATGAATTCACCCCTCCACTTT. The rearrangement joins TRBV6-2 or TRBV6-3 to TRBJ1-6; D ambiguous. With 2 bases removed from V and 7 bases from J, the gap between germline ends came to 12 bases. Germline assignment: CDR1 MNHEY and CDR2 SVGEGT. CDR3 size: 15 residues.

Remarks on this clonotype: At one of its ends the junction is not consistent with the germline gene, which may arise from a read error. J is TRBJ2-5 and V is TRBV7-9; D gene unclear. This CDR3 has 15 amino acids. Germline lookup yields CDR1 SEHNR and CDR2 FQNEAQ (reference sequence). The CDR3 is CASSPTVRNQETQYF. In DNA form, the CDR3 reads TGTGCTAGCAGCCCTACGGTGCGGAACCAAGAGACCCAGTACTTC.

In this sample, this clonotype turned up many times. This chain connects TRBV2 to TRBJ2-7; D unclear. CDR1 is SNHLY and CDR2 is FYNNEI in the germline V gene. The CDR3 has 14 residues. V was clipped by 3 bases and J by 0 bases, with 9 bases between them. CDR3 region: CASSESRSSYEQYF. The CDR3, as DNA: TGTGCCAGCAGTGAGAGCAGGAGCTCCTACGAGCAGTACTTC. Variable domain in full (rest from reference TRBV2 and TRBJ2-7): EPEVTQTPSHQVTQMGQEVILRCVPISNHLYFYWYRQILGQKVEFLVSFYNNEISEKSEIFDDQFSVERPDGSNFTLKIRSTKLEDSAMYFCASSESRSSYEQYFGPGTRLTVT.

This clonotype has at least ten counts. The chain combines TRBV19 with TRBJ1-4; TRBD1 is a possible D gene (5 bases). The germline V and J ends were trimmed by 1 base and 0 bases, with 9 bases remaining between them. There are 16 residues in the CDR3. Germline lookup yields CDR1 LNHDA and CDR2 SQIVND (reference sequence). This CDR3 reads CASSIGDRTTNEKLFF. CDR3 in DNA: TGTGCCAGTAGTATAGGAGACAGAACAACTAATGAAAAACTGTTTTTT.

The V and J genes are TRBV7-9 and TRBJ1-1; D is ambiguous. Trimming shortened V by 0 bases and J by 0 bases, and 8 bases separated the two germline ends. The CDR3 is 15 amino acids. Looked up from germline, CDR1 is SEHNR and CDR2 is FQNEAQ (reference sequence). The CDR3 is CASSLAVSLNTEAFF. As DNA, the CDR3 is TGTGCCAGCAGCTTAGCTGTCTCCCTGAACACTGAAGCTTTCTTT. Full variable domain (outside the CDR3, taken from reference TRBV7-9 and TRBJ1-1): DTGVSQNPRHKITKRGQNVTFRCDPISEHNRLYWYRQTLGQGPEFLTYFQNEAQLEKSRLLSDRFSAERPKGSFSTLEIQRTEQGDSAMYLCASSLAVSLNTEAFFGQGTRLTVV.

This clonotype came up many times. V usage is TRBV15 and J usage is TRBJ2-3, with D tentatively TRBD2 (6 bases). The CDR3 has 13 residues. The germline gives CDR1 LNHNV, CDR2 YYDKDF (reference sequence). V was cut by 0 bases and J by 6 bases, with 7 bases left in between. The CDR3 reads CATSRESGDTQYF. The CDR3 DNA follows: TGTGCCACCAGCAGAGAAAGCGGGGATACGCAGTATTTT.

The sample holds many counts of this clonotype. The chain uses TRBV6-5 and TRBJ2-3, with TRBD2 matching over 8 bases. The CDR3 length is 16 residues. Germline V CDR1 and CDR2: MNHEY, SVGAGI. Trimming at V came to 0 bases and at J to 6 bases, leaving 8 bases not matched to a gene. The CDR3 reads CASSYSIRGGGDTQYF. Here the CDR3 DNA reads TGTGCCAGCAGTTACTCGATCCGGGGGGGCGGGGATACGCAGTATTTT.

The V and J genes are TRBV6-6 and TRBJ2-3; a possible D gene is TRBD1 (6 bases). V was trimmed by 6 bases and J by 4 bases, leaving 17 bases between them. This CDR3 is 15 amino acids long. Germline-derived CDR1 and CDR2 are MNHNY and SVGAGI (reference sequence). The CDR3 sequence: CASRAPRGTADTQYF. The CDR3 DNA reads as TGTGCCAGCAGGGCACCGAGGGGGACCGCAGATACGCAGTATTTT.

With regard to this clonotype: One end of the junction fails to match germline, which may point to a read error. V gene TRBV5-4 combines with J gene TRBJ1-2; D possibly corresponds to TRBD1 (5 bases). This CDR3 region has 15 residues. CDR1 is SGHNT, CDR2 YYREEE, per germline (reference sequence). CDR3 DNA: TGTGCCGGCAGCTTGGCCGGGGACCATTCCTATGGCTACACCTTC. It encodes CAGSLAGDHSYGYTF.

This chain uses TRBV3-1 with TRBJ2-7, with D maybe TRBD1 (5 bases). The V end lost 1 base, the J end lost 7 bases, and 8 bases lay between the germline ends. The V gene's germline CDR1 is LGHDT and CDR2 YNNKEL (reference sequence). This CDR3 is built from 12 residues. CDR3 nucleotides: TGTGCCAGCAGCCAAGGGGGCCGAGAGCAGTACTTC. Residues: CASSQGGREQYF.

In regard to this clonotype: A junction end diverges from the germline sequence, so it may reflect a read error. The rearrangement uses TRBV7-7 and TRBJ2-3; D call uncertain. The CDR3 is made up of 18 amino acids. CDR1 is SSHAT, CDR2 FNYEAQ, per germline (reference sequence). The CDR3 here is CASSLGSLQAVSTDTQYF. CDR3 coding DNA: TGTGCTAGCAGCTTAGGTAGCCTCCAGGCTGTGAGCACAGATACGCAGTATTTT.

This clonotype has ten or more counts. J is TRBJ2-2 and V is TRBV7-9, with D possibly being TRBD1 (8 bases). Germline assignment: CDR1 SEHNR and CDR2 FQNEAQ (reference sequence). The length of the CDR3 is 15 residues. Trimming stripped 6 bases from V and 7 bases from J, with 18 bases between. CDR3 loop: CASSLLDREGGELFF. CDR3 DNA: TGTGCCAGCAGTCTATTGGACAGGGAGGGCGGGGAGCTGTTTTTT.